One sample yielded the 2 T cell receptor beta chains listed below, sequenced in a study of response to subunit inactivated influenza vaccine. TCRdb reprocessed the RT-PCR reads via MiXCR and lists one record per CDR3 protein. This sample yields 490,000 or so distinct CDR3 sequences, of which 7.6% are seen a single time; under 15% belongs to the top ten. Here the sequenced sample was PBMCs from blood, taken approximately 25 months after vaccination. The receptors originated from a man aged 50 to 75 who received an inactivated influenza vaccine.

This clonotype occurred a few times. V is TRBV7-9 and J is TRBJ2-7, with D possibly being TRBD2 (6 bases). V was cut by 4 bases and J by 3 bases, with 13 bases left in between. In germline, CDR1 is SEHNR, CDR2 FQNEAQ (reference sequence). The length of the CDR3 is 14 residues. CDR3 nucleotides: TGTGCCAGCAGCTCGGGACTGATTATCTACGAGCAGTACTTC. Its translation is CASSSGLIIYEQYF.

This clonotype was counted at least ten times. The chain couples TRBV29-1 to TRBJ2-1; possible D gene TRBD2, 6 bases. V lost 6 bases, J lost 8 bases, and 17 bases lay in between. The germline V gene has CDR1 SQVTM and CDR2 ANQGSEA. The CDR3 runs 13 residues. CDR3 region: CSVTRDSPYEQFF. CDR3 nucleotides: TGCAGCGTGACCCGGGACTCCCCCTATGAGCAGTTCTTC.